Sequencing of this TCR beta chain was carried out in a study of T cells in localized non-small cell lung cancer. Broader study findings: It was uninvolved adjacent lung that showed the highest T cell clonality, exceeding tumor. Adjacent lung exhibited a median of 57 among the 100 most abundant tumor clones.

Assay: immunoSEQ multiplex PCR; the TCRdb copy retains only in-frame clones and omits some. Among around 20,000 clones listed, approximately 80% were seen once. V was trimmed by 0 bases and J by 6 bases, leaving 9 bases between them. The CDR3 totals 14 residues. Germline-derived CDR1 and CDR2 are MNHNY and SVGAGI (reference sequence). About this clone: Its antigen remains unknown.

This receptor was taken from a female donor older than 55 with stage I lung adenocarcinoma. Here the sequenced sample was peripheral blood, taken before any cancer treatment. The chain has TRBV6-6 and TRBJ2-1; no reliable D call. In nucleotides, the CDR3 is TGTGCCAGCAGTTACTCGTCACACCTCAATGAGCAGTTCTTC. Its translation is CASSYSSHLNEQFF.